Shown below are 13 T cell receptor beta chains from a single sample sequenced in a study of control samples from healthy donors and cancer patients. Repertoires were generated with immunoSEQ multiplex PCR, while TCRdb's copy carries only in-frame clones and drops some. The data contain about 120,000 clones, around 92% of them singletons. Sequenced: blood. The source of these receptors is a woman in her 50s in good health.

This chain joins TRBV13 and TRBJ2-4; D gene uncertain. The CDR3 runs to 18 residues. CDR1 PRHDT and CDR2 FYEKMQ come from the germline V gene (reference sequence). V was trimmed by 5 bases and J by 2 bases, leaving 22 bases between them. The CDR3 here is CASSPPRLGIGTKNIQYF. The CDR3 DNA reads TGTGCCAGCAGCCCTCCCCGGCTGGGAATAGGGACCAAAAACATTCAGTACTTC.

The chain combines TRBV11-2 with TRBJ2-6; 7 bases are a match to TRBD1. V gave up 3 bases and J gave up 0 bases; unmatched junction bases: 2. This CDR3 has 16 residues. In germline, CDR1 is SGHAT, CDR2 FQNNGV. The CDR3 nucleotides are TGTGCCAGCAGCTTGGGACAGCTCTCTGGGGCCAACGTCCTGACTTTC. Its protein product is CASSLGQLSGANVLTF.

V is TRBV6-5 and J is TRBJ2-5, with D perhaps TRBD1 or TRBD2 (5 bases each). Germline CDR1 reads MNHEY; CDR2 reads SVGAGI. V lost 5 bases and J 7 bases, leaving 14 bases between the germline ends. This CDR3 spans 13 amino acids. The CDR3 is CASSPGTTGTQYF. CDR3 nucleotides: TGTGCCAGCAGTCCCGGGACCACTGGGACCCAGTACTTC.

This chain joins TRBV10-3 and TRBJ2-2; 15 bases fit TRBD2. CDR3 length equals 17 residues. The V gene's germline CDR1 is ENHRY and CDR2 SYGVKD. The V segment lost 5 bases and the J segment 5 bases; nucleotides outside the gene matches: 6. DNA for the CDR3: TGTGCCATCAGTCCGGGACTAGCGGGGGGAGGGACCGGGGAGCTGTTTTTT. This codes for CAISPGLAGGGTGELFF.

This chain links TRBV2 with TRBJ2-1, with 10 bases that match TRBD2. The CDR3 length is 16 residues. CDR1 and CDR2 from the germline V gene are SNHLY and FYNNEI. V gave up 2 bases and J gave up 3 bases; unmatched junction bases: 4. In DNA, the CDR3 is TGTGCCAGCAGTGAAAGTCTAGCGGGGGTCTACAATGAGCAGTTCTTC. Translated: CASSESLAGVYNEQFF.

This clone was recorded only once. The rearrangement joins TRBV3-1 (or the pseudogene TRBV3-2) to TRBJ2-5; D call uncertain. V was shortened by 0 bases and J by 5 bases, with 19 bases between the two germline ends. Germline V lookup: CDR1 LGHDT, CDR2 YNNKEL (reference sequence). The CDR3 is 17 residues long. The CDR3 sequence is CASSQDRTVSLGETQYF. The CDR3 DNA sequence: TGTGCCAGCAGCCAAGATCGCACGGTCTCCTTGGGGGAGACCCAGTACTTC.

This clone was recorded only once. J is TRBJ2-2 and V is TRBV10-2; D tentatively fits TRBD1 or TRBD2 (5 bases each). The length of the CDR3 is 12 residues. CDR1 is WSHSY, CDR2 SAAADI, per germline. Trimming took 7 bases from V and 4 from J, leaving 7 bases between them. DNA of the CDR3: TGCGCCAGCATTGGGGGCACCGGGGAGCTGTTTTTT. This sequence encodes CASIGGTGELFF.

The gene calls are TRBV5-4 and TRBJ2-1; 7 bases are a match to TRBD2. CDR3 size: 15 residues. Germline CDR1 SGHNT, CDR2 YYREEE (reference sequence). Trimming took 0 bases from V and 0 from J; bases not matched to a gene: 0. CDR3 amino acids: CASSLGGSSYNEQFF. The CDR3 bases are TGTGCCAGCAGCTTGGGCGGGAGCTCCTACAATGAGCAGTTCTTC.

The chain employs TRBV29-1 and TRBJ2-5; D may be TRBD1 or TRBD2 (5 bases each). Germline V gene sequence: CDR1 SQVTM, CDR2 ANQGSEA. The CDR3 consists of 11 residues. Trimming pared 4 bases from V and 4 bases from J, leaving 7 bases between. CDR3 sequence: CSVAGTETQYF. The CDR3 DNA reads as TGCAGCGTTGCGGGGACAGAGACCCAGTACTTC.

The rearrangement uses TRBV6-1 and TRBJ1-5, with D unclear. This CDR3 spans 17 amino acids. Trimming stripped 2 bases from V and 0 bases from J, with 14 bases between. The germline CDR1 and CDR2 sequences are MNHNS and SASEGT. The CDR3 nucleotides read TGTGCCAGCAGTGAAAGCCCGACGAGAAGTAGCAATCAGCCCCAGCATTTT. Protein: CASSESPTRSSNQPQHF.

This sequence joins TRBV19 and TRBJ2-1; no definite D call. Germline V gene data show CDR1 as LNHDA and CDR2 as SQIVND (reference sequence). The CDR3 runs to 11 residues. The V gene lost 7 bases and the J gene lost 5 bases, with 6 bases spanning the gap. The CDR3 DNA sequence: TGTGCCAGTACACAGAACAATGAGCAGTTCTTC. This sequence encodes CASTQNNEQFF.

The genes are TRBV19 and TRBJ1-2; D gene unclear. Trimming pared 5 bases from V and 3 bases from J, leaving 10 bases between. The CDR3 is 13 residues long. Per germline, CDR1 LNHDA and CDR2 SQIVND (reference sequence). The CDR3 DNA is TGTGCCAGTAGTCATGAATACCACTATGGCTACACCTTC. This codes for CASSHEYHYGYTF.

The chain employs TRBV13 and TRBJ2-4; 7 bases map to TRBD1. This CDR3 is built from 17 residues. The V gene's germline CDR1 is PRHDT and CDR2 FYEKMQ (reference sequence). Trimming removed 5 bases from V and 2 bases from J; junction bases left unmatched: 12. This CDR3 reads CASSIRQGSLSKNIQYF. The CDR3 coding sequence is TGTGCCAGCAGCATTCGACAGGGCTCTTTATCCAAAAACATTCAGTACTTC.